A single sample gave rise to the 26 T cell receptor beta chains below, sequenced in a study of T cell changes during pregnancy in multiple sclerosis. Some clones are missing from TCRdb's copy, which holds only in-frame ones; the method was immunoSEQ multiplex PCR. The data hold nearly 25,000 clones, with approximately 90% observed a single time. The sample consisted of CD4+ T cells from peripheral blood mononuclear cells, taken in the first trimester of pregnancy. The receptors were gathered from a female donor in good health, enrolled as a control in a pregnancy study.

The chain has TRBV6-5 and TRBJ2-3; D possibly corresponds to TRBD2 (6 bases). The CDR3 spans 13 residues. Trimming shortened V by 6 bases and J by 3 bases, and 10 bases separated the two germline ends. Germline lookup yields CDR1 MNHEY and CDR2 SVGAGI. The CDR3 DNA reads TGTGCCAGCAGCCCGGGGACTACAGATACGCAGTATTTT. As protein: CASSPGTTDTQYF.

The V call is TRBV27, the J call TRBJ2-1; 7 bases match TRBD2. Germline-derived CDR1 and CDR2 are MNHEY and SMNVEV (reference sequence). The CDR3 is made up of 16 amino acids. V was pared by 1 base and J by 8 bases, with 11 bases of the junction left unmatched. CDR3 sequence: CASSLYLRGESDEQFF. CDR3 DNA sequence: TGTGCCAGCAGTTTATACCTTCGGGGGGAAAGCGATGAGCAGTTCTTC.

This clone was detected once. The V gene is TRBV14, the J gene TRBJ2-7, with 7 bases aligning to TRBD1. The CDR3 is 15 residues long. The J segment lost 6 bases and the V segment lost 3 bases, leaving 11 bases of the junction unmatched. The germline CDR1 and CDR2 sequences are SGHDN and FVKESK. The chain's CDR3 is CASSHAYRGLGEQYF. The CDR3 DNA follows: TGTGCCAGCAGCCACGCCTACAGGGGATTAGGCGAGCAGTACTTC.

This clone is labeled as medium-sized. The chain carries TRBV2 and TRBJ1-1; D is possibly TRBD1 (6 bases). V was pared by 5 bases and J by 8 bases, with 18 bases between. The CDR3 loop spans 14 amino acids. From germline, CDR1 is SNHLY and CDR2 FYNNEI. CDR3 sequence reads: CASSFDRPPSEAFF. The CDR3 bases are TGTGCCAGCAGTTTCGACAGGCCCCCCTCGGAAGCTTTCTTT.

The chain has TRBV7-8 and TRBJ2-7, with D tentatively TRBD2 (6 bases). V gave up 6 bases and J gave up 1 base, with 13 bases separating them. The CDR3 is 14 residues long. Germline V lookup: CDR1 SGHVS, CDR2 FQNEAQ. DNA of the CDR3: TGTGCCAGCAGTTCAACGGCGGGATCCTACGAGCAGTACTTC. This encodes CASSSTAGSYEQYF.

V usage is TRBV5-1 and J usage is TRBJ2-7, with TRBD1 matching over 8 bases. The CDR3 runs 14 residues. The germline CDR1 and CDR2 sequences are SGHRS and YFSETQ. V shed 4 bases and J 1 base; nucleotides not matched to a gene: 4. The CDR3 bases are TGCGCCAGCAGCGTAGGACAGGGATCCTACGAGCAGTACTTC. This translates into CASSVGQGSYEQYF.

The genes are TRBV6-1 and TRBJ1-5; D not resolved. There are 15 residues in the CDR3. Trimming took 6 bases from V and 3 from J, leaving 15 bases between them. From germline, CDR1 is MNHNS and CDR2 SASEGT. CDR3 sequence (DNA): TGTGCCAGCAGGGAGTTTTCCGGGGTCAATCAGCCCCAGCATTTT. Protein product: CASREFSGVNQPQHF.

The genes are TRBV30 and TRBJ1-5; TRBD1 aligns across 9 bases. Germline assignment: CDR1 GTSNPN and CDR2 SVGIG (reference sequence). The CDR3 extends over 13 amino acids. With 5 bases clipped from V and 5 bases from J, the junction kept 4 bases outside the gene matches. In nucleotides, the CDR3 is TGTGCCTGGTCGACAGGGGGTTATCAGCCCCAGCATTTT. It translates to CAWSTGGYQPQHF.

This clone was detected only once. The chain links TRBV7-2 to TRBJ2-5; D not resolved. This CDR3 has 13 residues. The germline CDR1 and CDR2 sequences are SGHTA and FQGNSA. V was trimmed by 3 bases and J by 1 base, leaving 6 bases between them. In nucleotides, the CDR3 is TGTGCCAGCAGCTTTGCTAGCCAAGAGACCCAGTACTTC. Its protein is CASSFASQETQYF.

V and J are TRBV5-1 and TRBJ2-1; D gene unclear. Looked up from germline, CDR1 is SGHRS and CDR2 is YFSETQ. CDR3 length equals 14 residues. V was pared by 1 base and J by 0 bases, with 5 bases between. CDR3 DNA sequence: TGCGCCAGCAGCTTGACCAGCTCCTACAATGAGCAGTTCTTC. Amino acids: CASSLTSSYNEQFF.

The CDR3 here is CASTQPGQANEQYF. CDR3 nucleotide sequence: TGTGCCAGTACTCAACCTGGGCAGGCGAACGAGCAGTACTTC. The chain joins TRBV19 to TRBJ2-7; D remains unclear. The CDR3 spans 14 residues. Trimming took 7 bases from V and 5 from J, leaving 18 bases between them. CDR1 and CDR2 from the germline V gene are LNHDA and SQIVND (reference sequence).

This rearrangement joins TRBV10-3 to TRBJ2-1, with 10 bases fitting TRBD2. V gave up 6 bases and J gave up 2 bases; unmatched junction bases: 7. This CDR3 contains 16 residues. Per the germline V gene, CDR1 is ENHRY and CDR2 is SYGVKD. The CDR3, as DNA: TGTGCCATCAGGGAGAGAGCGGGGGGGCCCTACAATGAGCAGTTCTTC. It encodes CAIRERAGGPYNEQFF.

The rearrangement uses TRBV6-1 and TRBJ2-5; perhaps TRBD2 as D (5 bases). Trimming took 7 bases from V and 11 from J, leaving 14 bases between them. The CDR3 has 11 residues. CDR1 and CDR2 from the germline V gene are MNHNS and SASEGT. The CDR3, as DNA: TGTGCCAGCATCACTAGAGCTTCTCAGTACTTC. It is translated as CASITRASQYF.

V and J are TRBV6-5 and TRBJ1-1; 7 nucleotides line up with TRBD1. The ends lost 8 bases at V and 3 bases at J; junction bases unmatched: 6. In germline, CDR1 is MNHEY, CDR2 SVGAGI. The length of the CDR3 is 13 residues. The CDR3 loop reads CASWGQFYTEAFF. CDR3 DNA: TGTGCCAGCTGGGGACAGTTTTACACTGAAGCTTTCTTT.

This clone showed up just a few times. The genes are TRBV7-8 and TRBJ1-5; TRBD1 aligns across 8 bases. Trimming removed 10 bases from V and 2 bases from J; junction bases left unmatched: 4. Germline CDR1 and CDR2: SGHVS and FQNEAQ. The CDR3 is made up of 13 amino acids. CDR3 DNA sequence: TGTGCCACCACAGGGGGAGGCAATCAGCCCCAGCATTTT. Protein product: CATTGGGNQPQHF.

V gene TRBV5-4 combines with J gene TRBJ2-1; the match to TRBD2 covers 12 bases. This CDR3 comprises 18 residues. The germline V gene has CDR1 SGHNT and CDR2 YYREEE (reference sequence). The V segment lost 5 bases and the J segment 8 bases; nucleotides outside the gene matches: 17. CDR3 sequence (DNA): TGTGCCAGCAGTCCCGGCGCTAGCGGGGGGGCCATTGGCGATGAGCAGTTCTTC. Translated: CASSPGASGGAIGDEQFF.

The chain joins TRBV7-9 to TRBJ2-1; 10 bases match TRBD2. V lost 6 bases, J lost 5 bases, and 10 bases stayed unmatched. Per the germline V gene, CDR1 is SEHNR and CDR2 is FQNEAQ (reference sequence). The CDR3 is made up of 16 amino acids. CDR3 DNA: TGTGCCAGCAGACCGCTGCTAGCGGGAGAGGACAATGAGCAGTTCTTC. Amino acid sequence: CASRPLLAGEDNEQFF.

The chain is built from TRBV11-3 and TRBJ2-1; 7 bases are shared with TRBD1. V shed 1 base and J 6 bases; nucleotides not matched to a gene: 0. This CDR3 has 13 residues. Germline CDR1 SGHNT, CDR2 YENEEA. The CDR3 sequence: CASSLGTGNEQFF. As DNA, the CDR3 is TGTGCCAGCAGCTTAGGGACAGGCAATGAGCAGTTCTTC.

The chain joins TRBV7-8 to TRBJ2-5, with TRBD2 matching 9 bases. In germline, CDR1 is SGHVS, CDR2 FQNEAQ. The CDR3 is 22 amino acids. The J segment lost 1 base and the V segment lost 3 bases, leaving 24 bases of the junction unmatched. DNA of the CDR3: TGTGCCAGCAGCTTGTTACAGGGGACATCGCGCGGGAGGGTCGGGCCCCAAGAGACCCAGTACTTC. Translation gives CASSLLQGTSRGRVGPQETQYF.

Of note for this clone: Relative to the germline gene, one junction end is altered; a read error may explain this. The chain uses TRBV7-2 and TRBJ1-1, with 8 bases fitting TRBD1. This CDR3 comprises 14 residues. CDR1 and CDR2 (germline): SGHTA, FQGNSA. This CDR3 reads CASSLGQVKTEAFF. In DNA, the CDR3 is TGTGCCAGCAGCTTGGGACAGGTGAAGACTGAAGCTTTCTTT.

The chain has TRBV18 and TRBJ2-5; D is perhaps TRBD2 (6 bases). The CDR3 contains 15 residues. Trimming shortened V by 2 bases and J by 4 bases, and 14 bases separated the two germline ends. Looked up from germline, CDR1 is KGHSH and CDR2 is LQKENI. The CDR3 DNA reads TGTGCCAGCTCACCATCTTGGGGGAGGCGAGAGACCCAGTACTTC. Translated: CASSPSWGRRETQYF.

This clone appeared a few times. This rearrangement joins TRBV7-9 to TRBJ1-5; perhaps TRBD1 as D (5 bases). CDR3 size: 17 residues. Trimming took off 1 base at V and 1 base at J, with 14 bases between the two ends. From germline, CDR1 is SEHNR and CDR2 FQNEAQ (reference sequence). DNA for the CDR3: TGTGCCAGCAGCTTAGGGGTCGGGGGAGCGAGCAATCAGCCCCAGCATTTT. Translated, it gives CASSLGVGGASNQPQHF.

CDR3 residues: CASSPPLPGELFF. CDR3 coding DNA: TGTGCCAGCTCACCACCCCTACCCGGGGAGCTGTTTTTT. The chain has TRBV18 and TRBJ2-2; no firm D call. Germline CDR1 reads KGHSH; CDR2 reads LQKENI. V was cut by 0 bases and J by 6 bases, with 5 bases left in between. The CDR3 length is 13 residues.

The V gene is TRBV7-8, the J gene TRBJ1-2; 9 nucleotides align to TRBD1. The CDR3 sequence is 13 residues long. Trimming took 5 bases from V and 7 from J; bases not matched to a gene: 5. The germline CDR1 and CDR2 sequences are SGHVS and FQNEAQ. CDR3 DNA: TGTGCCAGCAGCATGGGACAGGGTGGTGGCTACACCTTC. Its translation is CASSMGQGGGYTF.

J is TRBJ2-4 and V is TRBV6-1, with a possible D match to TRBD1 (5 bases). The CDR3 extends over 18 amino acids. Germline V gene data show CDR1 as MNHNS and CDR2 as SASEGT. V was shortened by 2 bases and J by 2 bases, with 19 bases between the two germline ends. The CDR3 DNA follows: TGTGCCAGCAGTGAACGTGGGGTCAGGGCGCTATCCAAAAACATTCAGTACTTC. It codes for CASSERGVRALSKNIQYF.

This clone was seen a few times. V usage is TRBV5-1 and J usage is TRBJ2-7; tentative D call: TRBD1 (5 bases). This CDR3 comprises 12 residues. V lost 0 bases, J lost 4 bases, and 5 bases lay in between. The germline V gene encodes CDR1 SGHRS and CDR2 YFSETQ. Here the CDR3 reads CASSLEGYEQYF. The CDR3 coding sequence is TGCGCCAGCAGCTTGGAGGGGTACGAGCAGTACTTC.